These 3 T cell receptor beta chains came from one sample sequenced in a study of response to subunit inactivated influenza vaccine. TCRdb fed the RT-PCR reads into MiXCR, producing one record per CDR3 protein. The data show about 570,000 distinct CDR3 sequences, around 10% seen once. This same sample was also taken into another study, of T cells expressing NK-cell markers. That source reports: A 5'RACE template switching approach incorporating UMIs was used to make TCR beta cDNA.

Sequenced material: PBMCs from blood, taken on the day of vaccination. These receptors originate from a man in his forties or fifties who received an inactivated influenza vaccine.

This sequence joins TRBV12-3 or TRBV12-4 and TRBJ2-2; D remains ambiguous. This CDR3 has 12 residues. V lost 2 bases and J lost 7, with 5 bases in between. The CDR3 DNA reads TGTGCCAGCAGTTTATTCGGCGGGGAGCTGTTTTTT. It yields the protein CASSLFGGELFF.

This chain joins TRBV7-6 and TRBJ2-7, with D unresolved. Germline V lookup: CDR1 SGHVS, CDR2 FNYEAQ. The CDR3 covers 14 residues. Trimming cost V 6 bases and J 3 bases, with 15 bases left between them. In nucleotides, the CDR3 is TGTGCCAGCAGGAGATTACCCGATAGCTACGAGCAGTACTTC. Translating gives CASRRLPDSYEQYF. The full variable domain, rest sourced from reference TRBV7-6 and TRBJ2-7, is GAGVSQSPRYKVTKRGQDVALRCDPISGHVSLYWYRQALGQGPEFLTYFNYEAQQDKSGLPNDRFSAERPEGSISTLTIQRTEQRDSAMYRCASRRLPDSYEQYFGPGTRLTVT.

This clonotype was seen many times. This chain links TRBV11-2 with TRBJ1-6; D gene uncertain. Trimming left V 1 base short and J 1 base short, with 5 bases between. Germline values: CDR1 SGHAT, CDR2 FQNNGV. The CDR3 loop spans 15 amino acids. In DNA form, the CDR3 reads TGTGCCAGCAGCTTAGGACTATCCTATAATTCACCCCTCCACTTT. This sequence encodes CASSLGLSYNSPLHF.